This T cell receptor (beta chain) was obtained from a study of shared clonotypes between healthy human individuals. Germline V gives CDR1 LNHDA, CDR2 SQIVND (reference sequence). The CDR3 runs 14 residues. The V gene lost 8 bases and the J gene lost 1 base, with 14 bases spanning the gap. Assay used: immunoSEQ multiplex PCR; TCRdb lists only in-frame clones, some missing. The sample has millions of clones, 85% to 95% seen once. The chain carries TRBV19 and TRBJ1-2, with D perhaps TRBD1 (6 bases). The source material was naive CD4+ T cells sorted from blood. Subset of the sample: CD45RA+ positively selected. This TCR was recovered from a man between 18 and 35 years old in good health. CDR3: CASHARDNNYGYTF. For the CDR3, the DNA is TGTGCCAGTCATGCACGGGACAATAACTATGGCTACACCTTC.